The following is a T cell receptor beta chain sequence with its context. The sample originates from a study of blood T cell repertoires in COVID-19. Study as a whole: The United States, Italy and Spain were the sources of the acute and convalescent COVID-19 samples. Sources were T cells, B-cell-depleted T cells, or PBMCs; the material itself was cDNA or gDNA.

The germline V gene encodes CDR1 SQVTM and CDR2 ANQGSEA. The CDR3 consists of 13 residues. V lost 4 bases to trimming and J lost 2 bases, with 9 bases between them. Authors' processing steps: For nucleated cells, counts were estimated from reference gene primer amplification. The table came from immunoSEQ multiplex PCR; TCRdb's copy has only in-frame clones and leaves some out. That table supplies the V and J calls and clone size; D and trimming were determined from the DNA. The sample lists roughly 250,000 clones, just under 85% occurring once. The sequence was collected from a woman older than 75 with acute or convalescent COVID-19. The sample consisted of peripheral blood. The chain carries TRBV29-1 and TRBJ2-1, with D possibly TRBD2 on 6 matching bases. The CDR3 reads CSVGREAYNEQFF. CDR3 DNA: TGCAGCGTTGGGCGGGAAGCCTACAATGAGCAGTTCTTC.